This T cell receptor (beta chain) originates from a study of monozygotic twins with inflammatory bowel disease. Points from the study as a whole: Fewer shared clonotypes with others were found in IBD patients than in healthy twins, especially with disease activity.

The CDR3 spans 14 residues. Germline-derived CDR1 and CDR2 are SGHVS and FQNEAQ. Total RNA input per TCR library was around 3,500 ng. TCRdb reprocessed the 5' RACE reads; each CDR3 protein has one entry and no DNA is given. This sample's table has 140,000 to 150,000 distinct CDR3 sequences. Of note for this clonotype: Its antigen is unknown.

Source material: blood. This chain links TRBV7-8 with TRBJ2-2; TCRdb outputs TRBD2, but without DNA this stays unchecked. This TCR came from a human donor with ulcerative colitis or Crohn's disease, or a healthy co-twin of an affected twin (not recorded which). The CDR3 here is CASSLPSGTGELFF.